Listed below are T cell receptor beta chains from one sample, sequenced in a study of blood T cells in healthy people across ages. TCRdb re-called the 5' RACE reads through MiXCR, storing one row per CDR3 protein. The sample lists hundreds of thousands of distinct CDR3 sequences; over 20% were seen once. What was sequenced was blood. These receptors all stem from a man in his 70s in good health. Both conserved end residues are part of each CDR3. The D gene is left open where the match is weak. Where a row states a size, it is once, few, many or the class of an expanded clone; other rows omit it.

>few|TRBD1|14|TRBV6-2/TRBV6-3|TRBJ1-2
CASTSGTGNYGYTF
TGTGCCAGCACCTCCGGGACAGGGAACTATGGCTACACCTTC
>few|.|15|TRBV7-2|TRBJ2-3
CASSLTRGSTDTQYF
TGTGCCAGCAGCTTAACTCGGGGGAGCACAGATACGCAGTATTTT
>.|TRBD2|12|TRBV20-1|TRBJ2-3
CSLLADTDTQYF
TGCAGTCTACTAGCGGACACAGATACGCAGTATTTT
>many|TRBD2|18|TRBV7-2|TRBJ2-1
CASSLDGTSLSSYNEQFF
TGTGCCAGCAGCTTAGACGGGACTAGCCTGAGCTCCTACAATGAGCAGTTCTTC
>few|.|15|TRBV4-3|TRBJ1-4
CASSPQQGTNEKLFF
TGCGCCAGCAGCCCCCAACAGGGAACTAATGAAAAACTGTTTTTT
>few|.|11|TRBV6-5|TRBJ2-5
CASGSSATQYF
TGTGCCAGCGGATCAAGTGCGACCCAGTACTTC
>.|.|17|TRBV4-1|TRBJ2-4
CASSQDGGGAAKNIQYF
TGCGCCAGCAGCCAAGATGGTGGGGGCGCGGCCAAAAACATTCAGTACTTC
>.|.|16|TRBV20-1|TRBJ2-1
CSGSGGGGLSYNEQFF
TGCAGTGGATCCGGTGGCGGCGGCCTATCCTACAATGAGCAGTTCTTC
>many|.|13|TRBV7-9|TRBJ2-1
CASSPRDLNEQFF
TGTGCCAGCAGCCCTAGGGACTTGAATGAGCAGTTCTTC
>.|TRBD2|15|TRBV3-1|TRBJ2-7
CASSQDRLASYEQYF
TGTGCCAGCAGCCAAGATAGACTAGCGTCCTACGAGCAGTACTTC
>.|TRBD1|14|TRBV6-5|TRBJ1-2
CASSYGTGVYGHTF
TGTGCCAGCAGTTACGGGACAGGGGTTTATGGCCACACCTTC
>.|TRBD2|12|TRBV20-1|TRBJ2-7
CSAGLAGNEQYF
TGCAGTGCAGGACTAGCGGGAAATGAGCAGTACTTC
>.|TRBD1|16|TRBV7-2|TRBJ2-2
CASSLFRDRNTGELFF
TGTGCCAGCAGCCTATTCCGGGACAGGAACACCGGGGAGCTGTTTTTT
>few|.|16|TRBV6-5|TRBJ1-5
CASSSSDAGTYEPQHF
TGTGCCAGCAGTTCCTCGGACGCGGGGACTTATGAGCCCCAGCATTTT
>few|.|14|TRBV6-2/TRBV6-3|TRBJ2-5
CASSYDVMEETQYF
TGTGCCAGCAGTTACGATGTCATGGAAGAGACCCAGTACTTC
>.|.|16|TRBV6-1|TRBJ2-7
CASSEESALISYEQYF
TGTGCCAGCAGTGAAGAATCAGCACTGATCTCCTACGAGCAGTACTTC
>.|.|12|TRBV29-1|TRBJ2-2
CSVGENTGELFF
TGCAGCGTTGGTGAGAACACCGGGGAGCTGTTTTTT
>few|TRBD2|18|TRBV5-1|TRBJ2-5
CASSLITPSGTRIRTQYF
TGCGCCAGCAGCTTGATAACCCCTAGCGGGACTCGTATTAGGACCCAGTACTTC
>.|.|14|TRBV12-3/TRBV12-4|TRBJ2-3
CASILGVRTDTQYF
TGTGCCAGCATCCTGGGGGTGCGCACAGATACGCAGTATTTT
>many|TRBD2|12|TRBV6-1|TRBJ2-5
CASIPGGETQYF
TGTGCCAGCATACCCGGGGGGGAGACCCAGTACTTC
>.|.|14|TRBV29-1|TRBJ2-7
CSVTAGAANYEQYF
TGCAGCGTGACCGCGGGGGCCGCCAACTACGAGCAGTACTTC
>.|.|15|TRBV20-1|TRBJ2-2
CSARDYSSNTGELFF
TGCAGTGCTAGAGACTACAGCTCAAACACCGGGGAGCTGTTTTTT
>.|.|17|TRBV6-6|TRBJ2-2
CASSVPGQSAFTGELFF
TGTGCCAGCAGTGTACCAGGACAGTCGGCGTTCACCGGGGAGCTGTTTTTT
>.|.|17|TRBV4-2|TRBJ2-1
CASSQWGGAGSYNEQFF
TGTGCCAGCAGCCAATGGGGGGGGGCAGGCTCCTACAATGAGCAGTTCTTC
>few|.|14|TRBV6-1|TRBJ2-7
CASSGARTGVLEYF
TGTGCCAGCAGTGGAGCCAGGACGGGGGTTCTGGAGTACTTC